One and the same sample provided the 12 T cell receptor beta chains below, sequenced in a study of blood T cell repertoires in COVID-19. Profiled with immunoSEQ multiplex PCR; TCRdb holds only in-frame clones, not every one. The data show approximately 75,000 clones, roughly 80% seen once. The sample was peripheral blood. The receptors derive from a man in his fifties or sixties with COVID-19, enrolled during active disease.

This chain uses TRBV9 with TRBJ2-7; D is possibly TRBD2 (5 bases). Per germline, CDR1 SGDLS and CDR2 YYNGEE. The CDR3 totals 15 residues. Trimming shortened V by 1 base and J by 5 bases, and 16 bases separated the two germline ends. The CDR3 nucleotides read TGTGCCAGCAGCGTAAGCGGAGTGGGAGTAGACGAGCAGTACTTC. As protein: CASSVSGVGVDEQYF.

This chain connects TRBV19 to TRBJ1-4, with a possible D match to TRBD1 (6 bases). The length of the CDR3 is 13 residues. V was clipped by 4 bases and J by 8 bases, with 11 bases between them. Germline CDR1 reads LNHDA; CDR2 reads SQIVND (reference sequence). CDR3 in amino acids: CASSTPQGEKLFF. The CDR3 DNA reads TGTGCCAGTAGTACACCTCAGGGGGAAAAACTGTTTTTT.

This clone was found once. V gene TRBV3-1 (or the pseudogene TRBV3-2) combines with J gene TRBJ2-5, with 8 bases fitting TRBD1. V lost 4 bases, J lost 5 bases, and 6 bases stayed unmatched. From germline, CDR1 is LGHDT and CDR2 YNNKEL (reference sequence). The CDR3 runs 14 residues. The CDR3 loop is CASSLQGARETQYF. CDR3 DNA sequence: TGTGCCAGCAGCCTCCAGGGGGCTCGGGAGACCCAGTACTTC.

The V call is TRBV10-3, the J call TRBJ2-5, with 7 nucleotides matching TRBD1. The J segment lost 3 bases and the V segment lost 2 bases, leaving 3 bases of the junction unmatched. The CDR3 is made up of 14 amino acids. The germline CDR1 and CDR2 sequences are ENHRY and SYGVKD. The CDR3 DNA reads as TGTGCCATCAGTGAGGGGGGACAGAAAGAGACCCAGTACTTC. This gives the protein CAISEGGQKETQYF.

This rearrangement joins TRBV6-5 to TRBJ2-5; 7 bases map to TRBD1. This CDR3 has 13 amino acids. V gave up 7 bases and J gave up 5 bases; unmatched junction bases: 7. Germline-derived CDR1 and CDR2 are MNHEY and SVGAGI. CDR3 in amino acids: CASKETGTETQYF. The CDR3 DNA sequence: TGTGCCAGCAAAGAGACAGGGACCGAGACCCAGTACTTC.

This chain joins TRBV3-1 (or the pseudogene TRBV3-2) and TRBJ2-7; D perhaps matches TRBD2 (5 bases). CDR1 is LGHDT, CDR2 YNNKEL, per germline (reference sequence). This CDR3 comprises 14 residues. V was shortened by 0 bases and J by 9 bases, with 15 bases between the two germline ends. CDR3 protein: CASSQDVRTFRQYF. In nucleotides, the CDR3 is TGTGCCAGCAGCCAAGATGTCAGGACTTTTCGGCAGTACTTC.

This sequence joins TRBV6-5 and TRBJ2-1, with D tentatively TRBD1 (6 bases). The CDR3 has 13 amino acids. From germline, CDR1 is MNHEY and CDR2 SVGAGI. V lost 6 bases and J lost 3, with 9 bases in between. The DNA of the CDR3 is TGTGCCAGCAGCCGGACAGACTACAATGAGCAGTTCTTC. Translating it yields CASSRTDYNEQFF.

Written as DNA, the CDR3 is TGTGCCAGTAGTCCCCGCGCCCTGCAGGCGCAGTATTTT. Protein sequence: CASSPRALQAQYF. The chain uses TRBV19 and TRBJ2-3, with unresolved D. CDR1 is LNHDA, CDR2 SQIVND, per germline (reference sequence). Trimming left V 5 bases short and J 10 bases short, with 16 bases between. This CDR3 is built from 13 residues. Full variable domain (missing parts from reference TRBV19 and TRBJ2-3): DGGITQSPKYLFRKEGQNVTLSCEQNLNHDAMYWYRQDPGQGLRLIYYSQIVNDFQKGDIAEGYSVSREKKESFPLTVTSAQKNPTAFYLCASSPRALQAQYFGPGTRLTVL.

V and J are TRBV30 and TRBJ1-2; D remains unclear. V was shortened by 8 bases and J by 3 bases, with 10 bases between the two germline ends. The CDR3 totals 11 residues. Germline CDR1 GTSNPN, CDR2 SVGIG (reference sequence). The CDR3 sequence is CASSFDYGYTF. The CDR3 DNA is TGTGCCAGCTCATTCGACTATGGCTACACCTTC.

A few counts support this clone. The chain uses TRBV11-3 and TRBJ1-5, with D maybe TRBD1 (5 bases). V shed 0 bases and J shed 2 bases, with 23 bases lying between them. This CDR3 is built from 20 residues. Germline CDR1 is SGHNT and CDR2 is YENEEA. CDR3: CASSLDRSWCGGEGNQPQHF. The CDR3 bases are TGTGCCAGCAGCTTAGATAGATCCTGGTGCGGAGGGGAAGGCAATCAGCCCCAGCATTTT.

The J gene is TRBJ2-1, the V gene TRBV7-2; 8 bases map to TRBD2. CDR1 and CDR2 from the germline V gene are SGHTA and FQGNSA. V lost 6 bases to trimming and J lost 2 bases; unmatched junction nucleotides: 6. The CDR3 sequence is 15 residues long. As DNA, the CDR3 is TGTGCCAGCAGATCGGGACTAGACCCCTACAATGAGCAGTTCTTC. This sequence encodes CASRSGLDPYNEQFF.

The V call is TRBV6-2 or TRBV6-3, the J call TRBJ2-7; D gene ambiguous. In germline, CDR1 is MNHEY, CDR2 SVGEGT. This CDR3 spans 13 amino acids. V was trimmed by 2 bases and J by 6 bases, leaving 11 bases between them. CDR3 protein: CASSYGSGFEQYF. CDR3 DNA: TGTGCCAGCAGTTACGGATCGGGTTTCGAGCAGTACTTC.